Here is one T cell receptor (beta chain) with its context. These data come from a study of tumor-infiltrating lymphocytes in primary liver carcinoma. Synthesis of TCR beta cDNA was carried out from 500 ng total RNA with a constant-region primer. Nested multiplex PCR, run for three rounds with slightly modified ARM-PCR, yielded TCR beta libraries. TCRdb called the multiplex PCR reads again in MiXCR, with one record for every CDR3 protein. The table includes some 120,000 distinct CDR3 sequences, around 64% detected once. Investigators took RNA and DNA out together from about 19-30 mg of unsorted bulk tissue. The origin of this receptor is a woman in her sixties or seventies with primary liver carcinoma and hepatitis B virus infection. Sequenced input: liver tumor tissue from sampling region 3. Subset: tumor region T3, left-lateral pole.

CDR3 protein: CASRAIGTGTQYF. As DNA, the CDR3 is TGTGCCAGCAGGGCCATAGGAACGGGGACCCAGTACTTC. The rearrangement joins TRBV6-5 to TRBJ2-5; D is uncertain. V gave up 6 bases and J gave up 7 bases, with 15 bases separating them. The germline gives CDR1 MNHEY, CDR2 SVGAGI. The CDR3 has 13 amino acids.